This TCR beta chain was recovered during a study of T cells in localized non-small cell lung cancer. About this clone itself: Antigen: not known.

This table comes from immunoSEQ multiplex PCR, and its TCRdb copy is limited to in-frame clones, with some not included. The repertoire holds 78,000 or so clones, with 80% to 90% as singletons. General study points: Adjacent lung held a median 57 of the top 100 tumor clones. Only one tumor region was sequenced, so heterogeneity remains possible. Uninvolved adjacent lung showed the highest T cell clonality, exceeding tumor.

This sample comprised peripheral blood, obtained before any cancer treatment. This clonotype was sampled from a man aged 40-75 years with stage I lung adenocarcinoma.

The DNA for the CDR3 is TGTGCCAGCAGCCCCCGGACTAGCGGGATCTACAATGAGCAGTTCTTC. Protein sequence: CASSPRTSGIYNEQFF. The chain carries TRBV7-9 and TRBJ2-1; 12 bases map to TRBD2. CDR3 length equals 16 residues. CDR1 is SEHNR, CDR2 FQNEAQ, per germline (reference sequence). The V gene end was trimmed by 5 bases and the J gene end by 3 bases; junction bases not matched to a gene: 5.